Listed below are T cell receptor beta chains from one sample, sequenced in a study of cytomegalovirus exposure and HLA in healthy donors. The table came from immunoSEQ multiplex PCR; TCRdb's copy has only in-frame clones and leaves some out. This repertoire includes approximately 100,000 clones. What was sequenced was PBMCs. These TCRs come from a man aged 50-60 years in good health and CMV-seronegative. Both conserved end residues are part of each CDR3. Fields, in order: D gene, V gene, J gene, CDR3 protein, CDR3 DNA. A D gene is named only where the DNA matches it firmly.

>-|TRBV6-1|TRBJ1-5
CASSVGGDQPQHF
TGTGCCAGCAGTGTCGGAGGCGATCAGCCCCAGCATTTT
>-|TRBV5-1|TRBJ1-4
CASSADGVGYGKLFF
TGCGCCAGCAGCGCAGACGGGGTCGGGTACGGAAAACTGTTTTTT
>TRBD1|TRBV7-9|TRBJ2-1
CASSRDRERHNEQFF
TGTGCCAGCAGCAGGGACAGGGAGAGGCACAATGAGCAGTTCTTC
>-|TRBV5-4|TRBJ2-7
CASSLGSGYEQYF
TGTGCCAGCAGCCTCGGATCCGGGTACGAGCAGTACTTC
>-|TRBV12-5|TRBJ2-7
CASSQGGYEQYF
TGTGCTAGTTCACAGGGAGGGTACGAGCAGTACTTC
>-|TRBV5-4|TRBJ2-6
CASSFLTVRAPGANVLTF
TGTGCCAGCAGCTTTTTGACTGTGCGGGCTCCCGGGGCCAACGTCCTGACTTTC
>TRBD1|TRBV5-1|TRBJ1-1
CASSTDREGTEAFF
TGCGCCAGCAGCACGGACAGGGAGGGCACTGAAGCTTTCTTT
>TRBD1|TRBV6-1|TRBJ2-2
CASRRTGVNTGELFF
TGTGCCAGCAGACGGACAGGGGTGAACACCGGGGAGCTGTTTTTT
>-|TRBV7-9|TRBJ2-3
CASSPTRRAGGRADTQYF
TGTGCCAGCAGCCCGACGAGGAGGGCTGGCGGCAGGGCAGATACGCAGTATTTT
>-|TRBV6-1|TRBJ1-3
CASSESGDGNTIYF
TGTGCCAGCAGTGAATCAGGGGATGGAAACACCATATATTTT
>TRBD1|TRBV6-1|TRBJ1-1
CASNLEQGNTEAFF
TGTGCCAGCAATTTGGAACAGGGGAACACTGAAGCCTTCTTT
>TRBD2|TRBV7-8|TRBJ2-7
CASSETGGAYEQYF
TGTGCCAGCAGCGAGACGGGGGGGGCCTACGAGCAGTACTTC
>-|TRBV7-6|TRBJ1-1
CASSPPKRGMNTEAFF
TGTGCCAGCAGCCCTCCAAAACGCGGAATGAACACTGAAGCTTTCTTT
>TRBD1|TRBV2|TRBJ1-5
CASSVQGAANQPQHF
TGTGCCAGCAGTGTCCAGGGGGCGGCCAATCAGCCCCAGCATTTT
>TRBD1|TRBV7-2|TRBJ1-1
CASSLSTGFTEAFF
TGTGCCAGCAGCTTATCGACAGGGTTCACTGAAGCTTTCTTT
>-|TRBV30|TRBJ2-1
CAWSFSSDNEQFF
TGTGCCTGGAGTTTTAGCTCCGACAATGAGCAGTTCTTC
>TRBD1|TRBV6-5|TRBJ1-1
CASIRDRDTEAFF
TGTGCCAGCATCCGGGACAGGGACACTGAAGCTTTCTTT
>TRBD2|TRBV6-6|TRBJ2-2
CASSTSGANTGELFF
TGTGCCAGCAGTACTAGCGGGGCGAACACCGGGGAGCTGTTTTTT
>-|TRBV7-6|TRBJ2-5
CASSGGVEGTQYF
TGTGCCAGCAGCGGCGGGGTGGAGGGGACCCAGTACTTC
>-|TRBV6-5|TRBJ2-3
CASSYRLTPGTDTQYF
TGTGCCAGCAGTTACAGGCTGACGCCAGGGACAGATACGCAGTATTTT
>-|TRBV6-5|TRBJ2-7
CASSYGDFPYEQYF
TGTGCCAGCAGTTACGGTGACTTTCCCTACGAGCAGTACTTC
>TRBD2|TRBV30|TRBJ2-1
CAWSAGLAGLNEQFF
TGTGCCTGGAGTGCCGGACTAGCGGGACTGAATGAGCAGTTCTTC
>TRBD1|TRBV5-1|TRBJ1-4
CASSLGSTGAEKLFF
TGCGCCAGCAGCTTGGGCTCAACAGGGGCTGAAAAACTGTTTTTT
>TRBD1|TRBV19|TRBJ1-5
CASIGQGAQPQHF
TGTGCCAGTATAGGGCAGGGGGCCCAGCCCCAGCATTTT
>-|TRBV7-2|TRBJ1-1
CASSPRWGGGEGFF
TGTGCCAGCAGCCCCCGATGGGGAGGGGGGGAGGGTTTCTTT
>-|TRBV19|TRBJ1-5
CASSIGWGLPQHF
TGTGCCAGTAGTATAGGGTGGGGACTGCCCCAGCATTTT
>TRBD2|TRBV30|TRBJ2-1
CATRTSVSYNEQFF
TGTGCCACCCGGACTAGCGTCTCCTACAATGAGCAGTTCTTC
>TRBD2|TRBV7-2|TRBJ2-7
CASSLARTSGGPEQYF
TGTGCCAGCAGCTTAGCGCGGACTAGCGGGGGCCCCGAGCAGTACTTC
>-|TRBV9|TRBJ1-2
CASSVAPDSYGYTF
TGTGCCAGCAGCGTCGCCCCCGACAGCTATGGCTACACCTTC
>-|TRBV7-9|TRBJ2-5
CASSVRREETQYF
TGTGCCAGCAGCGTGCGGCGGGAAGAGACCCAGTACTTC
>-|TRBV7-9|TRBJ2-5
CASSFRGETQYF
TGTGCCAGCAGCTTCAGGGGAGAGACCCAGTACTTC
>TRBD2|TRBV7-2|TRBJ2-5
CASSTRGLEVLETQYF
TGTGCCAGCAGCACCAGGGGACTAGAGGTCCTGGAGACCCAGTACTTC
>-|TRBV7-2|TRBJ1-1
CASSKQGWDTEAFF
TGTGCCAGCAGCAAGCAGGGATGGGACACTGAAGCTTTCTTT
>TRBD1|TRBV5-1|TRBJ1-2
CASSSQGALYGYTF
TGCGCCAGCAGCAGTCAGGGGGCCCTCTATGGCTACACCTTC
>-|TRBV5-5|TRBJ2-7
CASSLPGSGEQYF
TGTGCCAGCAGCTTGCCAGGGTCGGGCGAGCAGTACTTC
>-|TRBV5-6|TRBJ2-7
CASSLGWASYEQYF
TGTGCCAGCAGCTTAGGATGGGCGAGCTACGAGCAGTACTTC
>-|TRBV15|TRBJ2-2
CATSRESQTGELFF
TGTGCCACCAGCAGAGAGTCACAAACCGGGGAGCTGTTTTTT